This TCR beta chain was profiled in a study of T cell changes during pregnancy in multiple sclerosis. Profiled with immunoSEQ multiplex PCR; TCRdb holds only in-frame clones, not every one. Among 45,000 to 60,000 clones listed, about nine tenths were seen once. Germline V gene lookup returns CDR1 SEHNR and CDR2 FQNEAQ (reference sequence). This CDR3 has 12 residues. V lost 4 bases and J lost 11, with 14 bases in between. This sequence originates from a female donor with multiple sclerosis, enrolled in a pregnancy study. V and J are TRBV7-9 and TRBJ1-1; D not certain. The source material was CD8+ T cells from peripheral blood mononuclear cells, sampled before pregnancy. CDR3 bases: TGTGCCAGCAGCTCCGGAGCGGGTCAGGCTTTCTTT. Translation gives CASSSGAGQAFF.